These 15 T cell receptor beta chains share one sample of origin, sequenced in a study of cytomegalovirus exposure and HLA in healthy donors. The PCR contained 60 Vbeta and 13 Jbeta primers. Sequencing used immunoSEQ multiplex PCR; TCRdb keeps in-frame clones, though not all of them. The table lists some 180,000 clones, around 77% of them singletons, with 1.9% in the top ten. Sample: PBMCs. Receptor source: a man aged 25-45 years in good health and CMV-seronegative.

The chain employs TRBV2 and TRBJ2-1, with 10 nucleotides matching TRBD2. J was trimmed by 9 bases and V by 7 bases; bases with no gene match: 6. CDR1 and CDR2 (germline): SNHLY, FYNNEI. The CDR3 is made up of 13 amino acids. CDR3 protein: CASNLAGVGEQFF. The CDR3 nucleotides are TGTGCCAGCAACCTAGCGGGAGTGGGTGAGCAGTTCTTC.

The chain links TRBV12-5 to TRBJ2-3, with TRBD2 identical over 11 bases. Trimming at V came to 1 base and at J to 0 bases, leaving 0 bases not matched to a gene. The CDR3 extends over 16 amino acids. The germline V gene encodes CDR1 LGHNT and CDR2 FRNRAP. The CDR3: CASGLGTSGSTDTQYF. DNA for the CDR3: TGTGCTAGTGGTTTGGGGACTAGCGGGAGCACAGATACGCAGTATTTT.

This clone was seen only a few times. The chain recombines TRBV28 with TRBJ2-5; D is uncertain. Trimming pared 4 bases from V and 5 bases from J, leaving 17 bases between. The CDR3 contains 15 residues. CDR1 and CDR2 from the germline V gene are MDHEN and SYDVKM. The CDR3 loop reads CASSWVVGSRETQYF. Here the CDR3 DNA reads TGTGCCAGCAGTTGGGTGGTCGGCTCCAGGGAGACCCAGTACTTC.

The J gene is TRBJ2-3, the V gene TRBV18, with 8 bases identical to TRBD1. V was clipped by 3 bases and J by 1 base; unmatched bases: 9. The germline V gene has CDR1 KGHSH and CDR2 LQKENI. The CDR3 is made up of 17 amino acids. The CDR3 loop reads CASSPPTGGLGTDTQYF. CDR3 DNA: TGTGCCAGCTCACCTCCTACAGGGGGTTTGGGCACAGATACGCAGTATTTT.

This chain joins TRBV2 and TRBJ2-7; TRBD2 aligns across 10 bases. Germline V gives CDR1 SNHLY, CDR2 FYNNEI. CDR3 length equals 15 residues. The trim removed 5 bases at V and 1 base at J, leaving 5 bases unmatched. The chain's CDR3 is CASSTGLAVSYEQYF. The CDR3 DNA follows: TGTGCCAGCAGTACCGGACTAGCGGTGTCCTACGAGCAGTACTTC.

V and J are TRBV19 and TRBJ1-5; TRBD1 matches at 8 bases. Germline CDR1 reads LNHDA; CDR2 reads SQIVND (reference sequence). J lost 6 bases, V lost 2 bases, and 6 bases had no gene match. This CDR3 has 15 residues. CDR3 coding DNA: TGTGCCAGTAGTATACCCGGACAGGGTGGTCAGCCCCAGCATTTT. It translates to CASSIPGQGGQPQHF.

The chain combines TRBV5-1 with TRBJ2-1, with 8 bases matching TRBD2. The CDR3 totals 14 residues. After removal of 7 bases from V and 3 bases from J, the junction contained 6 bases not matched to a gene. The V gene's germline CDR1 is SGHRS and CDR2 YFSETQ. CDR3 coding DNA: TGCGCCAGCGAGGGAGCGGGGGTCTACAATGAGCAGTTCTTC. Protein sequence: CASEGAGVYNEQFF.

The chain carries TRBV7-3 and TRBJ1-1; 10 bases align to TRBD1. The CDR3 sequence is 16 residues long. The germline CDR1 and CDR2 sequences are SGHTA and FQGTGA. V lost 5 bases, J lost 4 bases, and 10 bases stayed unmatched. The CDR3 loop reads CASSRTGTGVTTEAFF. The CDR3 nucleotides read TGTGCCAGCAGCCGGACCGGGACAGGGGTTACCACTGAAGCTTTCTTT.

This chain joins TRBV5-6 and TRBJ1-1; D not certain. Germline CDR1 and CDR2: SGHDT and YYEEEE. V was cut by 0 bases and J by 0 bases, with 6 bases left in between. The CDR3 sequence is 14 residues long. CDR3 sequence: CASSLEQLNTEAFF. The CDR3 nucleotides read TGTGCCAGCAGCTTGGAACAGCTGAACACTGAAGCTTTCTTT.

The chain uses TRBV19 and TRBJ1-1; the D is unclear. Trimming shortened V by 8 bases and J by 6 bases, and 10 bases separated the two germline ends. The germline V gene has CDR1 LNHDA and CDR2 SQIVND (reference sequence). The CDR3 loop spans 11 amino acids. The CDR3 bases are TGTGCCAGTCACGGTGGGCCTGAAGCTTTCTTT. This translates into CASHGGPEAFF.

The chain is built from TRBV5-5 and TRBJ1-1, with D possibly matching TRBD1 (6 bases). Germline lookup yields CDR1 SGHKS and CDR2 YYEKEE (reference sequence). The CDR3 consists of 13 residues. Trimming stripped 0 bases from V and 7 bases from J, with 10 bases between. The CDR3 loop reads CASSLATGFEAFF. The CDR3 nucleotides are TGTGCCAGCAGCTTGGCGACAGGATTTGAAGCTTTCTTT.

This clone was picked up a small number of times. The rearrangement links TRBV7-6 to TRBJ2-3, with a tentative D call TRBD2 (5 bases). The CDR3 totals 17 residues. Germline V gene sequence: CDR1 SGHVS, CDR2 FNYEAQ. Trimming pared 6 bases from V and 0 bases from J, leaving 19 bases between. Here the CDR3 reads CASSSAGLRESTDTQYF. The DNA for the CDR3 is TGTGCCAGCAGTTCGGCGGGCCTACGTGAGAGCACAGATACGCAGTATTTT.

The V and J genes are TRBV27 and TRBJ2-1, with 12 bases lining up with TRBD2. The V gene's germline CDR1 is MNHEY and CDR2 SMNVEV (reference sequence). V trimming: 0 bases; J trimming: 7 bases; junction bases outside the gene matches: 7. The CDR3 covers 17 residues. The CDR3 DNA sequence: TGTGCCAGCAGTTTATCCTCCGGGACTAGCGGGTTAAATGAGCAGTTCTTC. Translating it yields CASSLSSGTSGLNEQFF.

The chain has TRBV5-1 and TRBJ2-5; D is unclear. This CDR3 has 12 amino acids. The V gene's germline CDR1 is SGHRS and CDR2 YFSETQ. The V end was cut by 3 bases, the J end by 1 base, with 4 bases between. The CDR3 DNA reads as TGCGCCAGCAGCTCAGGCCAAGAGACCCAGTACTTC. This gives the protein CASSSGQETQYF.

V usage is TRBV6-1 and J usage is TRBJ1-3; TRBD1 agrees at 8 bases. V lost 4 bases and J lost 0; bases outside the gene matches: 5. The germline gives CDR1 MNHNS, CDR2 SASEGT. This CDR3 comprises 16 residues. This CDR3 reads CASSAFTGGSGNTIYF. The CDR3 nucleotides are TGTGCCAGCAGTGCGTTTACAGGGGGCTCTGGAAACACCATATATTTT.